This TCR beta chain was documented in a study of T cell responses to AZD1222 COVID-19 vaccine. Comments on this clone: Its antigen remains unidentified.

Regarding the study as a whole: Spike-specific TCR depth and breadth grew after two AZD1222 doses.

Trimming stripped 3 bases from V and 1 base from J, with 9 bases between. Germline V gene data show CDR1 as DFQATT and CDR2 as SNEGSKA (reference sequence). The CDR3 runs 13 residues. Method: immunoSEQ multiplex PCR; TCRdb's copy keeps in-frame clones and lacks some. The data contain 95,000 or so clones, nearly 90% of them singletons. Specimen: peripheral blood, collected on day 0 of MenACWY control vaccination. This receptor was obtained from an adult in good health. This chain joins TRBV20-1 and TRBJ1-1; D gene ambiguous. The CDR3 region has the DNA TGCAGTGCTAGTCGAGGTAGGAACACTGAAGCTTTCTTT. It codes for CSASRGRNTEAFF.